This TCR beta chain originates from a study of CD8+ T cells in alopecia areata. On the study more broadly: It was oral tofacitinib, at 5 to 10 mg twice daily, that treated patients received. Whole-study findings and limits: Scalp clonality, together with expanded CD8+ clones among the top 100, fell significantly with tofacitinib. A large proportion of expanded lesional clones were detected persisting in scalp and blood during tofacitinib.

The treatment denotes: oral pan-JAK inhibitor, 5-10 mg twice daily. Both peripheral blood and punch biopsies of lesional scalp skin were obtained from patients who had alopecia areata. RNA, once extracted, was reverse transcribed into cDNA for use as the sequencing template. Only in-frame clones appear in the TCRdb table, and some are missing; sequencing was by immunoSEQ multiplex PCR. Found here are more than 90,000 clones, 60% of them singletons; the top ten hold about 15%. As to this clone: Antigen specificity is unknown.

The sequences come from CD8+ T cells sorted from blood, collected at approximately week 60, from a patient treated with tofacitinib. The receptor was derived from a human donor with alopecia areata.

The CDR3: CASSDRVTSSYNEQFF. CDR3 bases: TGTGCCAGCAGCGACAGGGTTACAAGCTCCTACAATGAGCAGTTCTTC. The rearrangement uses TRBV14 and TRBJ2-1, with TRBD1 identical over 7 bases. Germline CDR1 SGHDN, CDR2 FVKESK. The CDR3 has 16 amino acids. The J segment lost 0 bases and the V segment lost 5 bases, leaving 7 bases of the junction unmatched.